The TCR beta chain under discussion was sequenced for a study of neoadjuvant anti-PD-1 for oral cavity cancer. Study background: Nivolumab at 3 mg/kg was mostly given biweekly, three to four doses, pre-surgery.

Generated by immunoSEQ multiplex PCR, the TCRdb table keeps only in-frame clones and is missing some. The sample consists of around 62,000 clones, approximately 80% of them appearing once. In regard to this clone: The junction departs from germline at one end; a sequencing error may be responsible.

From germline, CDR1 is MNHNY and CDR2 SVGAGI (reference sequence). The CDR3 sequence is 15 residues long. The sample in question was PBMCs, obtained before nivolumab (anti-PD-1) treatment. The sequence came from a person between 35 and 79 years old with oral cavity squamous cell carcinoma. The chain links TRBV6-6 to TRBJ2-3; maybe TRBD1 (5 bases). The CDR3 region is CASSDSDRSTDTQYF. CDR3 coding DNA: TGTGCCAGCAGTGACTCCGACAGAAGCACAGATACGCAGTATTTT.